This T cell receptor (beta chain) was captured in a study of T cell responses to AZD1222 COVID-19 vaccine (dated by TCRdb to about 2021). With regard to the full study: TCR sequencing covered 233 trial participants: about 210 given two doses of AZD1222 and around 26 given two doses of MenACWY control vaccine. Trial participants were enrolled by age into 18-55, 56-69 and 70-plus year subgroups, with around 140, 26 and 57 TCR-sequenced participants respectively. General conclusions and limits of the study: No day 14 peak-response samples were available, so repertoires were characterized only after the peak T cell response. Only five to seven AZD1222 recipients were SARS-CoV-2 seropositive at baseline, limiting conclusions about previously exposed vaccinees. After two AZD1222 doses, both the breadth and the depth of spike-specific TCRs were significantly higher than at day 0 and than in MenACWY recipients. In the small 56-69-year group, the increase in depth fell short of significance, most likely because of low power. Nearly half of unique spike-specific TCRs reportedly recognized epitopes outside regions mutated in the B.1.351 and B.1.1.7 variants. Vaccine-associated CD4 TCRs spanned the whole spike protein, with dominant responses in regions 160-218 and 743-854. Participants were mostly white British, with more females than males. The authors suggested clonal diversity may have been underestimated.

V drops 2 bases and J drops 3 bases, leaving 10 bases in between. Sequences SGHTA (CDR1) and FQGNSA (CDR2) are obtained from the germline V gene. The CDR3 runs 14 residues from the cysteine to the phenylalanine. Only the CDR3 part of the read is kept: 42 bases, read in frame from the first base. The sample's time point label, decoded: about 28 days (+/-7) after the second vaccine dose. AZD1222 recipients with second doses at about 4 weeks or about 12 weeks were pooled, because spike-specific TCR depth and breadth did not differ between schedules. Samples from vaccinated people were obtained from the UK trials COV001 and COV002, which included a single-blind randomized controlled phase 2/3 trial of AZD1222 (ChAdOx1 nCoV-19) in healthy adults. For TCRbeta chain sequencing, PBMC samples were collected from trial participants at day 0 and at day 28 after the second dose. To note about this clone: It has no known antigen specificity. The sample holds no much larger clone one base away, and base qualities are not on file.

The CDR3 regions of human TCRbeta chains were analyzed by immunosequencing. Per the authors' processing: Repertoire TCRs were matched against a reference library of SARS-CoV-2-specific TCRs generated with the MIRA antigen-specificity platform. Breadth was defined as the fraction of unique TCRs that were SARS-CoV-2-associated. Depth was defined as the fraction of total T cells that were SARS-CoV-2-associated. Each spike-specific TCR was assigned to its reactive spike region and to a CD4 or CD8 class using the MIRA data. Log10-transformed breadth and depth values were compared by one-way ANOVA with Sidak's multiple comparisons tests. In its TCRdb copy, this immuneACCESS table keeps in-frame sequences only and misses some clones. Where compared with another copy, unresolved V genes explain less than half of these, and the others have no known cause. The DNA gave D and trimming, while V, J and clone size come from that table. This sample has about 56,000 clones in its table, and roughly 90% of those were observed once. The top ten constitute around 7% of the sample.

This clonotype was obtained from an adult who received the AZD1222 COVID-19 vaccine. The sequence joins TRBV7-2 to TRBJ1-1, with the identity of the D gene unclear. Here the sequenced sample was peripheral blood, taken 28 days after the second AZD1222 dose. The base sequence is TGTGCCAGCAGCTTACTGGGTGTGGACACTGAAGCTTTCTTT. Its coded protein is CASSLLGVDTEAFF.